The 27 T cell receptor beta chains below were found in one sample sequenced in a study of CD8 T cells in ankylosing spondylitis. TCRdb reprocessed the 5' RACE reads with MiXCR, giving one entry per CDR3 protein. The repertoire consists of 250,000 to 350,000 distinct CDR3 sequences, with 15% to 25% occurring once and the leading ten covering 7.8%. Sequencing input: blood, either unsorted or a sorted T cell fraction (not recorded which). These receptors came from a male donor with ankylosing spondylitis or in good health (not recorded which).

This clonotype has more than one count but fewer than ten. The chain has TRBV5-1 and TRBJ2-1; 10 positions match TRBD2. The CDR3 is 15 residues long. The V segment lost 0 bases and the J segment 6 bases; nucleotides outside the gene matches: 3. Germline V lookup: CDR1 SGHRS, CDR2 YFSETQ. The CDR3 protein is CASSLAASGSNEQFF. The CDR3 nucleotides are TGCGCCAGCAGCTTGGCGGCTAGCGGGAGCAATGAGCAGTTCTTC.

This clonotype was recorded at least ten times. The gene calls are TRBV20-1 and TRBJ2-5, with D possibly matching TRBD1 (5 bases). Germline assignment: CDR1 DFQATT and CDR2 SNEGSKA (reference sequence). This CDR3 contains 12 residues. The V and J ends lost 2 bases and 4 bases respectively, with 8 bases between them. CDR3 sequence (DNA): TGCAGTGCTAGAAATAGGGGAGAGACCCAGTACTTC. Its translation: CSARNRGETQYF.

The J gene is TRBJ2-2, the V gene TRBV5-1; D gene uncertain. With 1 base removed from V and 0 bases from J, the gap between germline ends came to 10 bases. The CDR3 runs 16 residues. In germline, CDR1 is SGHRS, CDR2 YFSETQ. CDR3 sequence: CASSLIGSANTGELFF. The CDR3 coding sequence is TGCGCCAGCAGCTTGATAGGGTCCGCGAACACCGGGGAGCTGTTTTTT.

This clonotype came up a few times. The genes are TRBV10-2 and TRBJ2-2; the D gene is possibly TRBD2 (6 bases). Looked up from germline, CDR1 is WSHSY and CDR2 is SAAADI. This CDR3 comprises 16 residues. V was cut by 0 bases and J by 4 bases, with 12 bases left in between. The CDR3 nucleotides read TGCGCCAGCAGTGAGTCCTTTACGGGAGCCACCGGGGAGCTGTTTTTT. Translation gives CASSESFTGATGELFF.

V and J are TRBV18 and TRBJ2-3; 13 nucleotides line up with TRBD2. The ends lost 3 bases at V and 4 bases at J; junction bases unmatched: 4. Germline lookup yields CDR1 KGHSH and CDR2 LQKENI. The CDR3 extends over 16 amino acids. CDR3 sequence: CASSPRTSGSADTQYF. CDR3 coding DNA: TGTGCCAGCTCACCCAGGACTAGCGGGAGTGCAGATACGCAGTATTTT.

This clonotype was counted at least ten times. The V and J genes are TRBV10-3 and TRBJ2-7; the D call may be TRBD1 or TRBD2 (6 bases each). V was trimmed by 6 bases and J by 3 bases, leaving 12 bases between them. From germline, CDR1 is ENHRY and CDR2 SYGVKD. The CDR3 loop spans 13 amino acids. CDR3 sequence: CAISPEGGYEQYV. CDR3 in DNA: TGTGCCATCAGCCCCGAGGGGGGCTACGAGCAGTACGTC.

V gene TRBV12-3 or TRBV12-4 combines with J gene TRBJ1-2; 7 positions match TRBD1. The CDR3 spans 15 residues. The trim removed 5 bases at V and 4 bases at J, leaving 10 bases unmatched. The CDR3 reads CASSTTGTAVYGYTF. The CDR3 DNA reads TGTGCCAGCAGTACCACCGGGACAGCCGTCTATGGCTACACCTTC.

This clonotype was seen ten or more times. The DNA of the CDR3 is TGTGCCAGCAGCGTAGGGGGGGGAGAGACCCAGTACTTC. Residues: CASSVGGGETQYF. The chain joins TRBV9 to TRBJ2-5, with 7 bases aligning to TRBD2. This CDR3 region has 13 residues. The trim removed 0 bases at V and 4 bases at J, leaving 0 bases unmatched. Germline values: CDR1 SGDLS, CDR2 YYNGEE.

This clonotype was detected only a few times. This chain joins TRBV20-1 and TRBJ2-7; no definite D call. Germline CDR1 and CDR2: DFQATT and SNEGSKA (reference sequence). The CDR3 has 13 amino acids. V was cut by 3 bases and J by 3 bases, with 12 bases left in between. The CDR3 region is CSASPATIYEQYV. The CDR3 DNA reads TGCAGTGCTAGTCCGGCCACAATCTACGAGCAGTACGTC.

This chain connects TRBV12-3 or TRBV12-4 to TRBJ2-1; the match to TRBD2 covers 9 bases. V shed 2 bases, J shed 2 bases, and the junction held 7 bases outside the gene matches. The CDR3 runs to 17 residues. CDR3: CASSLRLAGITYNEQFF. The CDR3 region has the DNA TGTGCCAGCAGTTTACGCCTAGCGGGGATAACCTACAATGAGCAGTTCTTC.

The genes are TRBV6-5 and TRBJ2-3; TRBD1 aligns across 8 bases. This CDR3 is built from 18 residues. V dropped 4 bases and J dropped 4; count of bases not matched to a gene: 16. CDR1 and CDR2 from the germline V gene are MNHEY and SVGAGI. CDR3 protein: CASSSRLSGGAYADTQYF. The DNA for the CDR3 is TGTGCCAGCAGTTCCCGATTATCAGGGGGCGCGTATGCAGATACGCAGTATTTT.

This chain's CDR3 is CASSPGTGYSYEQYV. Here the CDR3 DNA reads TGTGCCAGCAGCCCCGGGACAGGATACTCCTACGAGCAGTACGTC. The chain has TRBV5-6 and TRBJ2-7; 8 positions agree with TRBD1. The CDR3 extends over 15 amino acids. Germline V gene sequence: CDR1 SGHDT, CDR2 YYEEEE. The ends lost 4 bases at V and 0 bases at J; junction bases unmatched: 6.

The chain uses TRBV28 and TRBJ2-5, with a tentative D call TRBD2 (6 bases). Germline lookup yields CDR1 MDHEN and CDR2 SYDVKM. The CDR3 totals 13 residues. V dropped 6 bases and J dropped 11 bases, with 19 bases sitting between them. This chain's CDR3 is CASSLSQTGTQYF. As DNA, the CDR3 is TGTGCCAGCAGCCTATCCCAAACCGGGACTCAGTACTTC.

This clonotype was counted only a few times. The V and J genes are TRBV12-3 or TRBV12-4 and TRBJ2-7; D ambiguous. Trimming removed 3 bases at V and 6 bases at J, with 9 bases between. The CDR3 length is 12 residues. CDR3 sequence reads: CASSLNSLEQYV. The CDR3 DNA is TGTGCCAGCAGTTTGAACTCACTCGAGCAGTACGTC.

This clonotype was seen at least ten times. The genes are TRBV27 and TRBJ1-3; 7 nucleotides match TRBD1. J lost 1 base, V lost 4 bases, and 10 bases had no gene match. The CDR3 is 17 amino acids. In germline, CDR1 is MNHEY, CDR2 SMNVEV (reference sequence). CDR3 loop: CASSSDRPSGSGNTIYF. The CDR3 nucleotides read TGTGCCAGCAGTTCGGACAGGCCATCAGGATCTGGAAACACCATATATTTT.

This clonotype was detected many times. The gene calls are TRBV5-6 and TRBJ2-1; TRBD2 might be the D (6 bases). Germline V gives CDR1 SGHDT, CDR2 YYEEEE. The length of the CDR3 is 16 residues. Trimming shortened V by 0 bases and J by 1 base, and 11 bases separated the two germline ends. CDR3 sequence (DNA): TGTGCCAGCAGCTTGGCGGGGAGGTTGTCCTACAATGAGCAGTTCTTC. This sequence encodes CASSLAGRLSYNEQFF.

J is TRBJ1-5 and V is TRBV12-3 or TRBV12-4; D is unresolved. V gave up 9 bases and J gave up 9 bases, with 21 bases separating them. The CDR3 runs to 14 residues. In DNA form, the CDR3 reads TGTGCCAGTCGCAGAGGCAGGAGCTCGTGGCCCCAGCATTTT. It encodes CASRRGRSSWPQHF.

V gene TRBV12-3 or TRBV12-4 combines with J gene TRBJ2-1; 9 bases align to TRBD2. J was trimmed by 3 bases and V by 5 bases; bases with no gene match: 8. There are 16 residues in the CDR3. This CDR3 is CASSPQGAGGYNEQFF. The CDR3, as DNA: TGTGCCAGCAGTCCCCAGGGAGCGGGGGGCTACAATGAGCAGTTCTTC.

The chain has TRBV18 and TRBJ2-5; TRBD1 might be the D (5 bases). The V gene's germline CDR1 is KGHSH and CDR2 LQKENI. The V and J ends lost 6 bases and 5 bases respectively, with 13 bases between them. This CDR3 has 13 amino acids. The CDR3 spells CASSPQGTETQYF. The DNA for the CDR3 is TGTGCCAGCTCGCCTCAGGGAACCGAGACCCAGTACTTC.

This clonotype was picked up a small number of times. The V and J genes are TRBV20-1 and TRBJ2-3; D is possibly TRBD1 (6 bases). V shed 3 bases and J shed 6 bases, with 13 bases lying between them. The germline gives CDR1 DFQATT, CDR2 SNEGSKA (reference sequence). This CDR3 spans 13 amino acids. The CDR3 protein is CSASLGAGDTQYF. The CDR3 region has the DNA TGCAGTGCTAGCTTGGGGGCAGGGGATACGCAGTATTTT.

This clonotype appeared a few times. The DNA of the CDR3 is TGTGCCAGCAGCCAGGGACGGACGCAGGAGACCCAGTACTTC. Translation: CASSQGRTQETQYF. J is TRBJ2-5 and V is TRBV27, with D possibly called TRBD1 or TRBD2 (5 bases each). Germline V lookup: CDR1 MNHEY, CDR2 SMNVEV (reference sequence). The CDR3 consists of 14 residues. Trimming shortened V by 6 bases and J by 5 bases, and 16 bases separated the two germline ends.

J is TRBJ2-5 and V is TRBV7-9; D not certain. Germline V gene lookup returns CDR1 SEHNR and CDR2 FQNEAQ (reference sequence). CDR3 length: 14 amino acids. V lost 5 bases, J lost 5 bases, and 15 bases lay in between. CDR3 protein: CASSLGKGGETQYF. The CDR3 bases are TGTGCCAGCAGCCTAGGGAAGGGTGGTGAGACCCAGTACTTC.

This clonotype was detected a few times. V gene TRBV7-6 combines with J gene TRBJ2-1, with 7 bases fitting TRBD2. J lost 5 bases, V lost 0 bases, and 1 base had no gene match. CDR1 is SGHVS and CDR2 is FNYEAQ in the germline V gene. This CDR3 is 14 amino acids long. The CDR3 coding sequence is TGTGCCAGCAGCTTAGCTCTAGCGGACAATGAGCAGTTCTTC. This codes for CASSLALADNEQFF.

A few counts support this clonotype. V usage is TRBV12-3 or TRBV12-4 and J usage is TRBJ1-5; no definite D call. CDR3 length equals 14 residues. The V gene lost 3 bases and the J gene lost 0 bases, with 6 bases spanning the gap. The chain's CDR3 is CASSFTHSNQPQHF. The DNA for the CDR3 is TGTGCCAGCAGTTTTACCCATAGCAATCAGCCCCAGCATTTT.

The chain joins TRBV20-1 to TRBJ2-3; perhaps TRBD2 as D (5 bases). The V and J ends lost 6 bases and 6 bases respectively, with 16 bases between them. Germline V CDR1 and CDR2: DFQATT, SNEGSKA (reference sequence). The length of the CDR3 is 13 residues. In DNA form, the CDR3 reads TGCAGTGCAATCGGGGTTCGGAGGGATACGCAGTATTTT. Its translation is CSAIGVRRDTQYF.

This clonotype came up a few times. CDR3 loop: CASSLLNRPSKQYV. The CDR3 nucleotides are TGTGCCAGCAGTTTACTTAACAGGCCCTCAAAGCAGTACGTC. The chain joins TRBV28 to TRBJ2-7; weak D call: TRBD1 (5 bases). V was clipped by 2 bases and J by 8 bases, with 16 bases between them. The CDR3 totals 14 residues. Germline V gene data show CDR1 as MDHEN and CDR2 as SYDVKM.

The chain combines TRBV20-1 with TRBJ2-5, with unresolved D. Trimming removed 0 bases from V and 2 bases from J, with 10 bases in between. In germline, CDR1 is DFQATT, CDR2 SNEGSKA (reference sequence). The CDR3 is 14 residues long. The CDR3 bases are TGCAGTGCTAGAGATCTCCCGGATCAAGAGACCCAGTACTTC. Translating gives CSARDLPDQETQYF.